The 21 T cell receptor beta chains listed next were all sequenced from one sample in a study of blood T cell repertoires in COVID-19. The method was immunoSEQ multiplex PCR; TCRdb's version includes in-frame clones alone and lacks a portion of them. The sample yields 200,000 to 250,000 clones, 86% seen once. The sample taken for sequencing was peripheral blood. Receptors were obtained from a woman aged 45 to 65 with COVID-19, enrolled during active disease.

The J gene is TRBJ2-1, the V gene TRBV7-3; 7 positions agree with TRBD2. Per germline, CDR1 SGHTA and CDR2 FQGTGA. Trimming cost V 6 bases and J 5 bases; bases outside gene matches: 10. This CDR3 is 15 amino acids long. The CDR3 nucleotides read TGTGCCAGCAGTAGGGAGGGGCACTGGGACAATGAGCAGTTCTTC. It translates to CASSREGHWDNEQFF.

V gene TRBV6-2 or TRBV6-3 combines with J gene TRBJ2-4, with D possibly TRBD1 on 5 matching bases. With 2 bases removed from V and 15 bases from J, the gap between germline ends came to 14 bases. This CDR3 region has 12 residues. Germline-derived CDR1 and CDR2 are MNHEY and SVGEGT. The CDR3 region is CASSYPDTSLYF. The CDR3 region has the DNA TGTGCCAGCAGTTACCCGGACACAAGTCTGTACTTC.

This CDR3 reads CASSNGQGRAGELFF. CDR3 nucleotides: TGTGCCAGCAGCAACGGACAGGGGAGGGCCGGGGAGCTGTTTTTT. V gene TRBV7-3 combines with J gene TRBJ2-2; TRBD1 aligns across 9 bases. CDR1 is SGHTA and CDR2 is FQGTGA in the germline V gene. This CDR3 contains 15 residues. V was pared by 5 bases and J by 6 bases, with 7 bases of the junction left unmatched.

The CDR3: CASNPGTNYGYTF. CDR3 DNA: TGTGCCAGCAATCCAGGGACTAACTATGGCTACACCTTC. The gene calls are TRBV28 and TRBJ1-2, with a tentative D call TRBD1 (5 bases). The CDR3 length is 13 residues. CDR1 is MDHEN and CDR2 is SYDVKM in the germline V gene. Trimming removed 7 bases from V and 0 bases from J, with 9 bases in between.

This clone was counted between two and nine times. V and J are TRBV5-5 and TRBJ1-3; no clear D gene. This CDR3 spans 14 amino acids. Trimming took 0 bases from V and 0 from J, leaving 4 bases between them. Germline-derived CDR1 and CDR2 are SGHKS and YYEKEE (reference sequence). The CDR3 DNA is TGTGCCAGCAGCTTGGGCAGCTCTGGAAACACCATATATTTT. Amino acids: CASSLGSSGNTIYF.

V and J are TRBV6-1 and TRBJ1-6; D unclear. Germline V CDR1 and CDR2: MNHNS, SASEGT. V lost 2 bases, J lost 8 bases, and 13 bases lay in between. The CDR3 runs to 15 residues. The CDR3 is CASSEQVGRDSPLHF. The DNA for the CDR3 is TGTGCCAGCAGTGAACAGGTAGGGAGGGATTCACCCCTCCACTTT.

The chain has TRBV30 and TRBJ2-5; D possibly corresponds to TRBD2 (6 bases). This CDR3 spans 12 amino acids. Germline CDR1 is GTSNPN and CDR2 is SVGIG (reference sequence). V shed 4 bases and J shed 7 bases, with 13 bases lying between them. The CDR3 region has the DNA TGTGCCTGGACGGGAGCGGTTGGGACCCAGTACTTC. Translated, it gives CAWTGAVGTQYF.

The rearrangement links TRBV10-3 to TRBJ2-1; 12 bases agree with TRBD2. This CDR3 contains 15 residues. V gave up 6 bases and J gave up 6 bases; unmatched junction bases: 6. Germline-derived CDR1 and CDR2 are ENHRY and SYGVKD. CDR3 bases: TGTGCCATCAGACCATCTAGCGGGGGGGCCAATGAGCAGTTCTTC. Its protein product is CAIRPSSGGANEQFF.

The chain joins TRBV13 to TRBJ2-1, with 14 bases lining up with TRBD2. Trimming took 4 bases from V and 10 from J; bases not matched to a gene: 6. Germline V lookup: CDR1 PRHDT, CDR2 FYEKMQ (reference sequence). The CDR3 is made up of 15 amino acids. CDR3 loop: CASSSPGLAGVEQFF. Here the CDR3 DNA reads TGTGCCAGCAGCTCCCCGGGACTAGCGGGGGTGGAGCAGTTCTTC.

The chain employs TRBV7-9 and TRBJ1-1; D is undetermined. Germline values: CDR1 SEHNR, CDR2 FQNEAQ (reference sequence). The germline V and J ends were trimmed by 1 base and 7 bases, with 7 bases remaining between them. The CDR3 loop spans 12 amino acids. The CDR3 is CASSLVPVEAFF. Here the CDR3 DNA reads TGTGCCAGCAGCTTAGTACCAGTTGAAGCTTTCTTT.

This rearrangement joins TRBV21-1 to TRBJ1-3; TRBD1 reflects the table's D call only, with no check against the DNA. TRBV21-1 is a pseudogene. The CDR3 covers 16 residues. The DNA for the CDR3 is TGTGCCAGCGGCCATCATCACGACAAGGCTGGAAACACCATATATTTT. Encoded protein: CASGHHHDKAGNTIYF.

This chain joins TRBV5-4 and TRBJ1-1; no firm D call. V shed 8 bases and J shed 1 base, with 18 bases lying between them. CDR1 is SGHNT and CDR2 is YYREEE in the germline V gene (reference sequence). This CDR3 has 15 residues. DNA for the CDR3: TGTGCCAGTCCCCTACGAGGCGGGGAGAACACTGAAGCTTTCTTT. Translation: CASPLRGGENTEAFF.

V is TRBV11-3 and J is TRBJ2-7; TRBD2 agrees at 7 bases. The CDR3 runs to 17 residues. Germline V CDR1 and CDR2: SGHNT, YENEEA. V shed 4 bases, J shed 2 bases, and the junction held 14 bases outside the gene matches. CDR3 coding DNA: TGTGCCAGCAGCTCGGGGGGAGGACACCCAAAAACCTACGAGCAGTACTTC. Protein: CASSSGGGHPKTYEQYF.

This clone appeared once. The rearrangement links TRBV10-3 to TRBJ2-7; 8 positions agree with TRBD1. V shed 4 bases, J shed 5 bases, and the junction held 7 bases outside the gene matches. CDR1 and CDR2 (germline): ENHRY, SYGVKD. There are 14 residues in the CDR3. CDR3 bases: TGTGCCATCAGTGCGGTTCAGGGGGCTAACGAGCAGTACTTC. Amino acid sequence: CAISAVQGANEQYF.

The CDR3 here is CASSHRQPMNTEAFF. CDR3 bases: TGTGCCAGCAGCCACCGACAGCCCATGAACACTGAAGCTTTCTTT. The chain couples TRBV3-1 (or the pseudogene TRBV3-2) to TRBJ1-1; D may be TRBD1 (5 bases). The CDR3 extends over 15 amino acids. V lost 3 bases, J lost 0 bases, and 11 bases lay in between. Germline V CDR1 and CDR2: LGHDT, YNNKEL (reference sequence).

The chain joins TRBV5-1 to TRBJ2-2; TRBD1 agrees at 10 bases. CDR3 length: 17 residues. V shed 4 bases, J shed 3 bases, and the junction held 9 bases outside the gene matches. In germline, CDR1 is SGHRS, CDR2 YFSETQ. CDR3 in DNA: TGCGCCAGCAGCAGGAGACAGGGGGCTAGGTACACCGGGGAGCTGTTTTTT. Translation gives CASSRRQGARYTGELFF.

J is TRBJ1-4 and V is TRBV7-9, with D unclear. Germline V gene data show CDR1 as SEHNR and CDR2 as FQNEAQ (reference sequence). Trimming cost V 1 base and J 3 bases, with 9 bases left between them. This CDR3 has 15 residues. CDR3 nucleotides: TGTGCCAGCAGCTTAGAACAGTCGGCTAATGAAAAACTGTTTTTT. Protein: CASSLEQSANEKLFF. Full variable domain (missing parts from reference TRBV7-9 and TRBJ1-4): DTGVSQNPRHKITKRGQNVTFRCDPISEHNRLYWYRQTLGQGPEFLTYFQNEAQLEKSRLLSDRFSAERPKGSFSTLEIQRTEQGDSAMYLCASSLEQSANEKLFFGSGTQLSVL.

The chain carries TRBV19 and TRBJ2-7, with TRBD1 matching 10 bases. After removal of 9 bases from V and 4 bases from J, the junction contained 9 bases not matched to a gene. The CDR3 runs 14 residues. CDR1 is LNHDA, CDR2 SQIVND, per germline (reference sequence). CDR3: CARARGQGFYEQYF. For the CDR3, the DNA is TGTGCCAGGGCAAGGGGACAGGGGTTTTACGAGCAGTACTTC.

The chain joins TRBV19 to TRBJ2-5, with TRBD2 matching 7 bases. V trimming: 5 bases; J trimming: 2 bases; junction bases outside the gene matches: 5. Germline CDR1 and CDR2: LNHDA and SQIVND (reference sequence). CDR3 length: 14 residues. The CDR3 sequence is CASSGVSGQETQYF. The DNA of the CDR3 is TGTGCCAGTAGTGGGGTTAGCGGGCAAGAGACCCAGTACTTC.

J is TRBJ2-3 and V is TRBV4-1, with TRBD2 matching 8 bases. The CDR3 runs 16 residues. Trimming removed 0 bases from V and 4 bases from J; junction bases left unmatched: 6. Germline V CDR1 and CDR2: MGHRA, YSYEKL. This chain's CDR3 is CASSQDWTGGADTQYF. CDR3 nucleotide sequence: TGCGCCAGCAGCCAAGATTGGACGGGGGGGGCAGATACGCAGTATTTT.

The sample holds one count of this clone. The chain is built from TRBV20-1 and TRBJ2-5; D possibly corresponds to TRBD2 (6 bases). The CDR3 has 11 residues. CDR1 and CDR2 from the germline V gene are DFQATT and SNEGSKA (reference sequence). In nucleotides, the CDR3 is TGCAGGTGCGCCGGGAAAGCGGGCCAGTACTTC. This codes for CRCAGKAGQYF.